This TCR beta chain was profiled in a study of blood T cell repertoires in COVID-19. Overall study: Both acute and convalescent COVID-19 samples were obtained from the United States, Italy and Spain. PBMCs, B-cell-depleted T cells, or T cells were the source of the cDNA or gDNA that made up the material.

In the study's own analysis: By means of reference gene primer amplification, nucleated cell counts were estimated. Generated by immunoSEQ multiplex PCR, the TCRdb table keeps only in-frame clones and is missing some. That table supplies the V and J calls and clone size; D and trimming were determined from the DNA. The sample has over 100,000 clones, 65% to 90% seen once; the top ten hold approximately 7.9%. V was pared by 4 bases and J by 3 bases, with 7 bases of the junction left unmatched. The CDR3 sequence is 15 residues long. Looked up from germline, CDR1 is KGHSH and CDR2 is LQKENI. The TCR was taken from a woman aged 80 or over with active or convalescent COVID-19. Sequences were obtained from peripheral blood. The chain combines TRBV18 with TRBJ2-3; 7 nucleotides line up with TRBD1. CDR3 in amino acids: CASSLRQGETDTQYF. Here the CDR3 DNA reads TGTGCCAGCTCACTCCGACAGGGTGAGACAGATACGCAGTATTTT. The full variable domain, in which reference TRBV18 and TRBJ2-3 provide the parts outside the CDR3, is NAGVMQNPRHLVRRRGQEARLRCSPMKGHSHVYWYRQLPEEGLKFMVYLQKENIIDESGMPKERFSAEFPKEGPSILRIQQVVRGDSAAYFCASSLRQGETDTQYFGPGTRLTVL.